This record covers a single TCR beta chain. The CDR3 consists of 17 residues. Germline V gene data show CDR1 as SGHVS and CDR2 as FNYEAQ. Trimming left V 6 bases short and J 0 bases short, with 17 bases between. Repertoires were generated with immunoSEQ multiplex PCR, while TCRdb's copy carries only in-frame clones and drops some. The sample lists about 610,000 clones, 95% to 97% occurring once. The sample belongs to a study of shared clonotypes between healthy human individuals. Naive-designated CD8 cells lacked CD45RO, were positively enriched for CCR7, and omitted terminally differentiated effector memory CD45RA+ cells.

V gene TRBV7-6 combines with J gene TRBJ2-2; D possibly corresponds to TRBD2 (6 bases). The receptor was isolated from a woman younger than 45 in good health. The specimen was naive CD8+ T cells sorted from blood. CDR3 coding DNA: TGTGCCAGCAGTCGCACTATTGGCGGGGCGAACACCGGGGAGCTGTTTTTT. Translating gives CASSRTIGGANTGELFF.